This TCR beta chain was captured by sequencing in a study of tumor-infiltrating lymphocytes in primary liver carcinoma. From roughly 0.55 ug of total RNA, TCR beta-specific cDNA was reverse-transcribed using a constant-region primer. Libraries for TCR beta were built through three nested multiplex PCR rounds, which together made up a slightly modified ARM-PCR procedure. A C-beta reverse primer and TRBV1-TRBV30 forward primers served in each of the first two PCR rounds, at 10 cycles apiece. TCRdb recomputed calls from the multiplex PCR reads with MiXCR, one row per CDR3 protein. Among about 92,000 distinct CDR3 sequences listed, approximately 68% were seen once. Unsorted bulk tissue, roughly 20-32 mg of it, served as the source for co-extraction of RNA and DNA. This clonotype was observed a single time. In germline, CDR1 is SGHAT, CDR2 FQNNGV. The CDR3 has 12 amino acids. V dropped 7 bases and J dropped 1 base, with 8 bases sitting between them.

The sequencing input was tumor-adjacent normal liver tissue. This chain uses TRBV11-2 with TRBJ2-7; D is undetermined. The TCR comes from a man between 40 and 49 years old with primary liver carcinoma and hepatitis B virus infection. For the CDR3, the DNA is TGTGCCAGCATAAGGAGTTCCTACGAGCAGTACTTC. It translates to CASIRSSYEQYF.